This TCR beta chain was obtained from a study of T cell responses to AZD1222 COVID-19 vaccine. General observations from the study: Targeting of unmutated variant regions was reportedly seen in nearly half of spike-specific TCRs. Breadth and depth of Spike-specific TCRs rose after two AZD1222 doses.

The assay was immunoSEQ multiplex PCR, and TCRdb's table has in-frame clones only and misses some. Counted here are 95,000 or so clones, roughly 90% occurring once; the ten biggest clones make up around 2.8%. About this clone itself: Its antigen is not known.

The CDR3 totals 15 residues. The germline gives CDR1 LGHDT, CDR2 YNNKEL (reference sequence). V shed 4 bases, J shed 5 bases, and the junction held 6 bases outside the gene matches. The sequence came from an adult in good health. Sequenced material: peripheral blood, taken on day 0 of MenACWY control vaccination. The chain couples TRBV3-1 (or the pseudogene TRBV3-2) to TRBJ2-7; 12 bases are shared with TRBD1. In DNA form, the CDR3 reads TGTGCCAGCAGCCCCGGAGGGACAGGGGGCGACGAGCAGTACTTC. This sequence encodes CASSPGGTGGDEQYF.